The 25 T cell receptor beta chains reported below all come from one sample, sequenced in a study of human T cells and chemical hapten exposure. TCRdb ran MiXCR on the RACE reads and lists one entry per CDR3 protein. The data show approximately 90,000 distinct CDR3 sequences, approximately 9.9% seen once. Time point noted: patch test 2, 6 weeks after DPC sensitization. The treatment here: therapeutic diphenylcyclopropenone sensitization with weekly scalp DPC. The sequencing used whole blood, collected in connection with sensitization to the hapten diphenylcyclopropenone (DPC). The origin of the receptors is a man aged 35 to 55 with alopecia areata. Some clones in this sample may be carry-over from other donors' samples.

This chain joins TRBV14 and TRBJ2-5; the D gene is possibly TRBD1 (5 bases). This CDR3 contains 15 residues. The V gene's germline CDR1 is SGHDN and CDR2 FVKESK. Trimming removed 5 bases at V and 5 bases at J, with 18 bases between. The CDR3 loop is CASSARQSRLETQYF. CDR3 in DNA: TGTGCCAGCAGCGCCCGACAGAGTCGGCTGGAGACCCAGTACTTC.

This chain connects TRBV12-5 to TRBJ2-1; D might be TRBD1 or TRBD2, each matching 8 bases. CDR1 is LGHNT, CDR2 FRNRAP, per germline. This CDR3 is built from 16 residues. The germline V and J ends were trimmed by 4 bases and 7 bases, with 20 bases remaining between them. The CDR3 reads CASGSPIAGQENEQFF. DNA for the CDR3: TGTGCTAGTGGTTCACCTATAGCGGGACAGGAGAATGAGCAGTTCTTC.

This clonotype turned up a few times. The V and J genes are TRBV12-3 or TRBV12-4 and TRBJ1-5, with D unresolved. The CDR3 consists of 14 residues. V lost 4 bases to trimming and J lost 7 bases, with 14 bases between them. CDR3 residues: CASSSARVGQPQHF. For the CDR3, the DNA is TGTGCCAGCAGTTCCGCGCGGGTGGGGCAGCCCCAGCATTTT.

The chain is built from TRBV7-2 and TRBJ2-5; 12 nucleotides match TRBD2. Trimming at V came to 1 base and at J to 7 bases, leaving 10 bases not matched to a gene. Germline V gene lookup returns CDR1 SGHTA and CDR2 FQGNSA. The CDR3 is 17 residues long. CDR3 amino acids: CASSLGGLAGLQGTQYF. Here the CDR3 DNA reads TGTGCCAGCAGCTTAGGTGGACTAGCGGGACTCCAGGGGACCCAGTACTTC.

The chain carries TRBV27 and TRBJ2-5; D perhaps matches TRBD1 (5 bases). There are 15 residues in the CDR3. Germline CDR1 and CDR2: MNHEY and SMNVEV (reference sequence). The germline V and J ends were trimmed by 10 bases and 2 bases, with 20 bases remaining between them. CDR3 sequence (DNA): TGTGCCAACACAAATTTCGGACATCTACAAGAGACCCAGTACTTC. Amino acid sequence: CANTNFGHLQETQYF.

J is TRBJ2-7 and V is TRBV11-3; no firm D call. The CDR3 length is 12 residues. CDR1 and CDR2 from the germline V gene are SGHNT and YENEEA. Trimming stripped 4 bases from V and 0 bases from J, with 4 bases between. The CDR3 DNA reads as TGTGCCAGCAGCTCCAACTCCTACGAGCAGTACTTC. Translating it yields CASSSNSYEQYF.

This clonotype was counted a few times. The chain employs TRBV27 and TRBJ2-1, with D possibly called TRBD1 or TRBD2 (5 bases each). CDR1 and CDR2 from the germline V gene are MNHEY and SMNVEV (reference sequence). This CDR3 comprises 16 residues. V gave up 5 bases and J gave up 7 bases, with 21 bases separating them. The CDR3 region is CASSPPSGGFGNEQFF. The DNA of the CDR3 is TGTGCCAGCAGTCCCCCCAGTGGGGGATTCGGGAATGAGCAGTTCTTC.

This clonotype was counted ten times or more. The chain combines TRBV5-4 with TRBJ2-3, with D perhaps TRBD1 or TRBD2 (5 bases each). From germline, CDR1 is SGHNT and CDR2 YYREEE (reference sequence). CDR3 length: 13 amino acids. Deletions cut 7 bases from V and 1 base from J, with 10 bases between. CDR3 residues: CASLRGGTDTQYF. DNA of the CDR3: TGTGCCAGCTTGAGGGGAGGCACAGATACGCAGTATTTT.

This clonotype was observed a handful of times. The chain employs TRBV7-9 and TRBJ2-4, with D unclear. The germline V and J ends were trimmed by 4 bases and 0 bases, with 7 bases remaining between them. The CDR3 loop spans 14 amino acids. The germline gives CDR1 SEHNR, CDR2 FQNEAQ (reference sequence). The chain's CDR3 is CASSSPAAKNIQYF. DNA of the CDR3: TGTGCCAGCAGCTCCCCTGCAGCCAAAAACATTCAGTACTTC.

This clonotype was observed at least ten times. V and J are TRBV13 and TRBJ2-3; D call uncertain. CDR3 length equals 12 residues. V dropped 5 bases and J dropped 6 bases, with 9 bases sitting between them. Looked up from germline, CDR1 is PRHDT and CDR2 is FYEKMQ (reference sequence). The CDR3 is CASSGLGDTQYF. The CDR3 DNA is TGTGCCAGCAGCGGATTGGGGGATACGCAGTATTTT.

The chain combines TRBV6-1 with TRBJ2-3; 7 nucleotides agree with TRBD1. The V gene's germline CDR1 is MNHNS and CDR2 SASEGT. The CDR3 sequence is 16 residues long. Trimming removed 5 bases from V and 0 bases from J; junction bases left unmatched: 8. DNA of the CDR3: TGTGCCAGCAGTCAATCAGGGGGTTCGAGCACAGATACGCAGTATTTT. Its translation is CASSQSGGSSTDTQYF.

This clonotype was recorded many times. This sequence joins TRBV7-2 and TRBJ1-1; D may be TRBD1 (6 bases). Germline CDR1 and CDR2: SGHTA and FQGNSA. This CDR3 region has 13 residues. V was trimmed by 6 bases and J by 4 bases, leaving 12 bases between them. The CDR3 spells CASSERGGTEAFF. CDR3 nucleotide sequence: TGTGCCAGCAGTGAGAGGGGGGGCACTGAAGCTTTCTTT.

For the CDR3, the DNA is TGTGCCAGCAGTCCAACAGGAGACAGGGGGCACACTGAAGCTTTCTTT. Translating gives CASSPTGDRGHTEAFF. The V and J genes are TRBV12-3 or TRBV12-4 and TRBJ1-1, with TRBD1 matching over 10 bases. The ends lost 5 bases at V and 3 bases at J; junction bases unmatched: 9. This CDR3 region has 16 residues.

In this sample, this clonotype turned up a few times. This chain joins TRBV12-3 or TRBV12-4 and TRBJ1-1; the D gene is possibly TRBD1 (6 bases). The CDR3 is made up of 14 amino acids. Trimming removed 5 bases from V and 5 bases from J, with 15 bases in between. CDR3 in amino acids: CASSVQGPHTEAFF. The DNA of the CDR3 is TGTGCCAGCAGTGTGCAGGGGCCCCATACTGAAGCTTTCTTT.

This clonotype was seen a few times. This chain connects TRBV24-1 to TRBJ2-1; tentative D call: TRBD1 (6 bases). In germline, CDR1 is KGHDR, CDR2 SFDVKD. The CDR3 contains 17 residues. V gave up 5 bases and J gave up 0 bases, with 16 bases separating them. The DNA of the CDR3 is TGTGCCACCAGTGCCGGCCCAAGGGGGTCCTCCTACAATGAGCAGTTCTTC. As protein: CATSAGPRGSSYNEQFF.

The gene calls are TRBV4-3 and TRBJ2-3; TRBD2 might be the D (7 bases). Trimming pared 0 bases from V and 3 bases from J, leaving 16 bases between. The CDR3 runs to 17 residues. Per germline, CDR1 LGHNA and CDR2 YSLEER. The CDR3 is CASSQDVAGARTDTQYF. The CDR3, as DNA: TGCGCCAGCAGCCAAGACGTGGCGGGGGCGCGTACAGATACGCAGTATTTT.

This clonotype was recorded a few times. The V gene is TRBV27, the J gene TRBJ2-5; D possibly uses TRBD1 or TRBD2 (6 bases each). V lost 1 base and J lost 4, with 10 bases in between. The CDR3 consists of 14 residues. Germline V CDR1 and CDR2: MNHEY, SMNVEV (reference sequence). The CDR3 loop reads CASSLLGGTETQYF. In nucleotides, the CDR3 is TGTGCCAGCAGTTTATTGGGGGGCACAGAGACCCAGTACTTC.

This clonotype was counted ten times or more. The CDR3 sequence is CASGPDLQETQYF. CDR3 DNA: TGTGCTAGTGGTCCGGATCTTCAAGAGACCCAGTACTTC. This chain links TRBV12-5 with TRBJ2-5, with D hard to call. Germline values: CDR1 LGHNT, CDR2 FRNRAP. CDR3 length equals 13 residues. The ends were cut back, 5 bases at V and 2 bases at J, with 9 bases in the middle.

The rearrangement joins TRBV10-3 to TRBJ2-2, with 9 bases lining up with TRBD2. The V gene end was trimmed by 0 bases and the J gene end by 9 bases; junction bases not matched to a gene: 14. CDR3 length equals 18 residues. In germline, CDR1 is ENHRY, CDR2 SYGVKD. The CDR3 region is CAISESKVSGSEHRELFF. Written as DNA, the CDR3 is TGTGCCATCAGTGAGTCGAAAGTTAGCGGGAGCGAACACCGGGAGCTGTTTTTT.

The table lists this clonotype with many counts. The chain couples TRBV6-2 or TRBV6-3 to TRBJ2-1, with D possibly matching TRBD1 (5 bases). Germline loops: CDR1 MNHEY, CDR2 SVGEGT. With 7 bases removed from V and 7 bases from J, the gap between germline ends came to 17 bases. The CDR3 spans 14 residues. CDR3 region: CASKVPGMWNEQFF. Here the CDR3 DNA reads TGTGCCAGCAAAGTTCCAGGGATGTGGAATGAGCAGTTCTTC.

Only a few counts were recorded for this clonotype. The rearrangement links TRBV5-1 to TRBJ2-7, with D maybe TRBD1 (6 bases). Germline V CDR1 and CDR2: SGHRS, YFSETQ. The CDR3 has 16 amino acids. V gave up 4 bases and J gave up 0 bases, with 17 bases separating them. The CDR3 sequence is CASSENTGSPSYEQYV. CDR3 DNA: TGCGCCAGCAGCGAAAATACAGGGAGCCCCTCCTACGAGCAGTACGTC.

The sample holds many counts of this clonotype. V is TRBV20-1 and J is TRBJ2-3; possible D gene TRBD2, 5 bases. The CDR3 is 15 amino acids. V lost 2 bases and J 1 base, leaving 13 bases between the germline ends. Germline loops: CDR1 DFQATT, CDR2 SNEGSKA (reference sequence). The CDR3 DNA reads TGCAGTGCTAGACGCGGGCCACCCGGCACAGATACGCAGTATTTT. Translating gives CSARRGPPGTDTQYF.

This clonotype was detected only a few times. The chain employs TRBV4-1 and TRBJ1-4; maybe TRBD1 (6 bases). The CDR3 contains 16 residues. Per the germline V gene, CDR1 is MGHRA and CDR2 is YSYEKL. V was pared by 1 base and J by 7 bases, with 16 bases between. DNA of the CDR3: TGCGCCAGCAGCCAAGTACGGACAGTAGATATTGAAAAACTGTTTTTT. Translating gives CASSQVRTVDIEKLFF.

This chain joins TRBV2 and TRBJ2-1; D is undetermined. In germline, CDR1 is SNHLY, CDR2 FYNNEI. V gave up 3 bases and J gave up 4 bases, with 10 bases separating them. The CDR3 length is 14 residues. CDR3 sequence: CASSDSLDYNEQFF. The CDR3 DNA follows: TGTGCCAGCAGTGATTCGCTCGATTACAATGAGCAGTTCTTC.

The chain recombines TRBV29-1 with TRBJ2-7, with D possibly being TRBD1 (6 bases). Trimming took off 4 bases at V and 0 bases at J, with 19 bases between the two ends. The CDR3 covers 16 residues. CDR1 SQVTM and CDR2 ANQGSEA come from the germline V gene. CDR3 sequence reads: CSVGGFGQISSYEQYF. The CDR3 coding sequence is TGCAGCGTTGGGGGGTTCGGACAGATTAGCTCCTACGAGCAGTACTTC.